Sequencing of this TCR beta chain was carried out in a study of blood T cell repertoires in COVID-19 (TCRdb year 2020). Regarding the research as a whole: The collaborator samples originated in the United States, Italy and Spain and spanned the acute and convalescent phases of COVID-19. The prospective study material was composed of cDNA or gDNA derived from T cells, B-cell-depleted T cells, or PBMCs. Deeply sampled blood TCRbeta repertoires from subjects exposed to, actively infected with, or recovered from COVID-19 were included in the dataset. The repertoires were released in a freely available public database meant as a resource for research on the immune response to SARS-CoV-2. Samples came from the ongoing ImmuneRACE study (first 160 participants) plus 1,254 subjects from 6 global collaborators. A de-identified subject ID, COVID-19 status, age in years and sex were almost always included in the sample metadata. Where available, HLA class I and class II types were taken from metadata supplied by the sample provider and were not determined by assay-based typing.

CDR1 and CDR2 (SNHLY, FYNNEI) derive from the germline V gene. The CDR3, from cysteine to phenylalanine, totals 12 residues. Only the CDR3 region is kept as DNA, spanning 36 bases read in frame from base 1. V is cut by 3 bases and J by 2 bases, and the space between the germline ends is 4 bases. Paper-wide results and their limitations: How much clinical and demographic metadata was included differed by source and by participant, and the metadata was provided uncurated.

In the prospective study, participants were 18 to 89 years old, resided in about two dozen geographic areas of the United States, and were enrolled through a virtual design. In the prospective study, cohorts were assigned on the basis of participant-reported clinical history obtained from a screening survey and a study questionnaire. Exposed participants were defined as having been in contact with someone with a PCR-confirmed or clinician-diagnosed COVID-19 case within 2 weeks of study entry. Each participant in the prospective study had whole blood, serum and a nasopharyngeal or oropharyngeal swab collected by mobile phlebotomists. Prospective study participants could optionally give additional blood draws and questionnaires over an approximately two-month period. Blood samples from the prospective study were shipped frozen or at room temperature prior to DNA extraction. TCRbeta CDR3 regions were amplified from genomic DNA by means of the immunoSEQ Assay, a bias-controlled multiplex PCR. The study's processing was this. The number of nucleated cells in each sample was estimated by amplification of reference gene primers within the assay. Sequence reads were collapsed and filtered to measure the absolute abundance of every unique TCRbeta CDR3 rearrangement. For each sample, productive Simpson clonality was calculated as the square root of Simpson's diversity index across productive rearrangements. TCRdb retrieved this table from immuneACCESS and kept in-frame rearrangements only. Not all clones are present; in checked studies, unresolved V genes account for under half, and no reason is known for the remainder. That table is the source of V, J and clone size, and D and trimming were worked out from the DNA. In all, the sample holds 280,000 or so clones, and approximately 89% of those were seen once. The leading ten clones occupy less than 3.5% of the sample.

A remark on this clone: The clone's antigen remains unknown. Base qualities are missing; no much larger clone stands one base away.

The sequence is built from TRBV2 and TRBJ1-2; the D gene identity is not certain. The sample taken for sequencing was PBMCs or T cells enriched from blood (not recorded which). The clonotype comes from a woman in her forties or fifties who had been exposed to COVID-19. The DNA sequence follows: TGTGCCAGCAGTGACAGAAACTATGGCTACACCTTC. This encodes CASSDRNYGYTF.